Given below is one TCR beta chain in context. This sample is drawn from a study of blood T cell repertoires in COVID-19. Overall study: The United States, Italy and Spain supplied acute and convalescent COVID-19 samples. From T cells, B-cell-depleted T cells, or PBMCs came the material, which was cDNA or gDNA.

Per the original data handling: By means of reference gene primer amplification, nucleated cell counts were estimated. Produced via immunoSEQ multiplex PCR; TCRdb's table is partial and in-frame only. V, J and clone size are those of that table, while D and trimming were read from the DNA. Found here are around 200,000 clones, roughly 88% of them singletons; the top ten hold 10% to 11%. The receptor's source is a human donor with active or convalescent COVID-19. The donor label of this sample is uncertain. The specimen sequenced was peripheral blood.

In DNA form, the CDR3 reads TGTGCCAGCAGTGGGTCAGGGTATCAGCCCCAGCATTTT. Translation: CASSGSGYQPQHF. V and J are TRBV2 and TRBJ1-5; tentative D call: TRBD1 (5 bases). Germline CDR1 is SNHLY and CDR2 is FYNNEI. The CDR3 is made up of 13 amino acids. The V and J ends lost 4 bases and 5 bases respectively, with 9 bases between them. Full variable domain (outside the CDR3, taken from reference TRBV2 and TRBJ1-5): EPEVTQTPSHQVTQMGQEVILRCVPISNHLYFYWYRQILGQKVEFLVSFYNNEISEKSEIFDDQFSVERPDGSNFTLKIRSTKLEDSAMYFCASSGSGYQPQHFGDGTRLSIL.